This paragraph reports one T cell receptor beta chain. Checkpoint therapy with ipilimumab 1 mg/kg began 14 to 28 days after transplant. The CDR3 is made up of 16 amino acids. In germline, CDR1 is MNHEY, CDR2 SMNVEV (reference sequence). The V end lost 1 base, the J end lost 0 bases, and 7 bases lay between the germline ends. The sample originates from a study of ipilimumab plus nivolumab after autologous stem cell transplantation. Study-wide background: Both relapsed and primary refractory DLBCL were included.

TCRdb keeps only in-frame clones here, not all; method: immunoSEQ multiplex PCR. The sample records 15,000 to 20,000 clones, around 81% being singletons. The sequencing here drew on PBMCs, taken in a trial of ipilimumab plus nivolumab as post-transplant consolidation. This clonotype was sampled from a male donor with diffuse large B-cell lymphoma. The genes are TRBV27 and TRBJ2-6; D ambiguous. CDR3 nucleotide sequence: TGTGCCAGCAGTTTATTATTCGGCTCTGGGGCCAACGTCCTGACTTTC. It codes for CASSLLFGSGANVLTF.